This TCR beta chain is drawn from a study of sequential checkpoint blockade in melanoma. Study-level information: First-line arms were nivolumab then ipilimumab, or the reverse, randomized 1:1. After both sequences, patients received maintenance nivolumab.

The CDR3 extends over 13 amino acids. Germline loops: CDR1 MNHEY, CDR2 SMNVEV (reference sequence). Trimming removed 5 bases from V and 4 bases from J; junction bases left unmatched: 3. Treatment: randomized to nivolumab then ipilimumab (arm A) or the reverse (arm B). No patient had prior DNA-damaging chemotherapy. PBMC sorting kept live CD3+CD8+ cells without CD19 or CD56. Clones were sequenced by immunoSEQ multiplex PCR, and TCRdb holds only the in-frame ones, with some missing. The sample holds some 5,700 clones; about half are singletons and the top ten take 27%. Material: CD8+ T cells sorted from blood (inferred from file names), obtained from a patient given nivolumab and ipilimumab in sequence. The TCR comes from a human patient with melanoma. Some clones in this sample may be carry-over from other donors' samples. The V gene is TRBV27, the J gene TRBJ1-2, with 8 bases matching TRBD1. The CDR3 region has the DNA TGTGCCAGCAGTACCGGACAGGGCTATGGCTACACCTTC. It codes for CASSTGQGYGYTF.